The 29 T cell receptor beta chains in this list originate from one sample, sequenced in a study of CD8 T cells in Susac syndrome. The authors reverse transcribed about 0.5 to 1 ug RNA with random hexamers. TCRdb itself ran the immunoSEQ multiplex PCR reads through MiXCR, one entry per CDR3 protein. The sample comprises about 160,000 distinct CDR3 sequences, under 95% of which are singletons, and around 0.087% rests with the top ten. Sequencing input: CD4+ T cells from PBMCs. These TCRs come from a human donor in good health.

This clonotype has a single count. The V gene is TRBV20-1, the J gene TRBJ2-3; D possibly corresponds to TRBD2 (6 bases). The CDR3 covers 13 residues. Germline V gene data show CDR1 as DFQATT and CDR2 as SNEGSKA (reference sequence). V lost 6 bases and J 1 base, leaving 11 bases between the germline ends. Here the CDR3 reads CSAKGTGTDTQYF. The CDR3 nucleotides read TGCAGTGCAAAAGGGACTGGCACAGATACGCAGTATTTT.

V is TRBV6-2 or TRBV6-3 and J is TRBJ2-2; perhaps D is TRBD1 or TRBD2 (5 bases each). There are 15 residues in the CDR3. Germline V gives CDR1 MNHEY, CDR2 SVGEGT. Trimming left V 5 bases short and J 6 bases short, with 16 bases between. In DNA, the CDR3 is TGTGCCAGCAGTCCCCAGGGATGGGACGCCGGGGAGCTGTTTTTT. Its translation is CASSPQGWDAGELFF.

The V call is TRBV5-4, the J call TRBJ2-1; 10 bases align to TRBD1. V was pared by 2 bases and J by 4 bases, with 3 bases of the junction left unmatched. Germline CDR1 SGHNT, CDR2 YYREEE (reference sequence). This CDR3 spans 15 amino acids. In nucleotides, the CDR3 is TGTGCCAGCAGCTTTCCGGGACAGGGGTACAATGAGCAGTTCTTC. Its protein is CASSFPGQGYNEQFF.

The rearrangement uses TRBV7-2 and TRBJ1-5; D is undetermined. Germline CDR1 SGHTA, CDR2 FQGNSA. There are 13 residues in the CDR3. V was shortened by 4 bases and J by 6 bases, with 10 bases between the two germline ends. The CDR3 DNA is TGTGCCAGCAGCTGGAAGGTGGGTCAGCCCCAGCATTTT. As protein: CASSWKVGQPQHF.

This clonotype was observed a single time. The chain recombines TRBV6-5 with TRBJ2-7, with no clear D. V shed 6 bases and J shed 0 bases, with 6 bases lying between them. Looked up from germline, CDR1 is MNHEY and CDR2 is SVGAGI. There are 12 residues in the CDR3. CDR3 region: CASRSASYEQYF. As DNA, the CDR3 is TGTGCCAGCAGGTCCGCCTCCTACGAGCAGTACTTC.

The gene calls are TRBV11-2 and TRBJ1-1; D not resolved. With 2 bases removed from V and 3 bases from J, the gap between germline ends came to 7 bases. The CDR3 covers 13 residues. Germline CDR1 is SGHAT and CDR2 is FQNNGV. CDR3 residues: CASSLRADTEAFF. CDR3 in DNA: TGTGCCAGCAGCTTAAGAGCAGACACTGAAGCTTTCTTT.

The genes are TRBV6-2 or TRBV6-3 and TRBJ2-2, with TRBD1 matching over 7 bases. J was trimmed by 3 bases and V by 6 bases; bases with no gene match: 13. The CDR3 sequence is 17 residues long. Germline V gene sequence: CDR1 MNHEY, CDR2 SVGEGT. The CDR3 nucleotides are TGTGCCAGCAGGCCGCGAGGACGGGACAGTTACACCGGGGAGCTGTTTTTT. It codes for CASRPRGRDSYTGELFF.

The chain links TRBV29-1 to TRBJ2-3; 9 bases agree with TRBD2. Looked up from germline, CDR1 is SQVTM and CDR2 is ANQGSEA. CDR3 length: 14 residues. V was clipped by 3 bases and J by 4 bases; unmatched bases: 5. The chain's CDR3 is CSVDGSGGPDTQYF. For the CDR3, the DNA is TGCAGCGTTGATGGTAGCGGGGGACCAGATACGCAGTATTTT.

The genes are TRBV19 and TRBJ1-6; 10 nucleotides align to TRBD1. Germline V gene lookup returns CDR1 LNHDA and CDR2 SQIVND (reference sequence). The CDR3 sequence is 13 residues long. V shed 10 bases, J shed 7 bases, and the junction held 4 bases outside the gene matches. DNA for the CDR3: TGTGCCACCGGGGGACAGGGGAATTCACCCCTCCACTTT. This encodes CATGGQGNSPLHF.

This clonotype was seen only once. V usage is TRBV2 and J usage is TRBJ2-4; D remains unclear. Germline V gene lookup returns CDR1 SNHLY and CDR2 FYNNEI. The CDR3 extends over 15 amino acids. The V gene lost 6 bases and the J gene lost 0 bases, with 12 bases spanning the gap. The CDR3 DNA sequence: TGTGCCAGCAGCTGGGGTCATTTAGCCAAAAACATTCAGTACTTC. Translated, it gives CASSWGHLAKNIQYF.

The rearrangement joins TRBV25-1 to TRBJ2-1; 7 bases match TRBD1. CDR3 length: 15 residues. CDR1 and CDR2 (germline): MGHDK, SYGVNS. Trimming removed 3 bases from V and 6 bases from J; junction bases left unmatched: 8. As DNA, the CDR3 is TGTGCCAGCAGTGATTCACAGGGGCGGCGCAATGAGCAGTTCTTC. Residues: CASSDSQGRRNEQFF. Full variable domain (missing parts from reference TRBV25-1 and TRBJ2-1): EADIYQTPRYLVIGTGKKITLECSQTMGHDKMYWYQQDPGMELHLIHYSYGVNSTEKGDLSSESTVSRIRTEHFPLTLESARPSHTSQYLCASSDSQGRRNEQFFGPGTRLTVL.

V usage is TRBV7-8 and J usage is TRBJ2-7; 10 bases agree with TRBD1. Trimming took 5 bases from V and 6 from J; bases not matched to a gene: 4. This CDR3 has 13 amino acids. Germline CDR1 SGHVS, CDR2 FQNEAQ. CDR3 residues: CASSPRDRGEQYF. The CDR3 coding sequence is TGTGCCAGCAGCCCAAGGGACAGGGGCGAGCAGTACTTC.

CDR3 sequence (DNA): TGTGCCAGCAGCTTAGTGGGGGGCGCAGATACGCAGTATTTT. Translating it yields CASSLVGGADTQYF. V usage is TRBV7-2 and J usage is TRBJ2-3; either TRBD1 or TRBD2 may supply D (6 bases each). CDR3 length: 14 amino acids. In germline, CDR1 is SGHTA, CDR2 FQGNSA. V lost 1 base and J lost 4, with 9 bases in between.

This sequence joins TRBV25-1 and TRBJ2-3, with 13 bases aligning to TRBD2. The CDR3 has 18 amino acids. V dropped 6 bases and J dropped 0; count of bases not matched to a gene: 9. Germline V gives CDR1 MGHDK, CDR2 SYGVNS. The CDR3 coding sequence is TGTGCCAGCAGCCCCGGAGCGACTAGCGGGGGGAGCACAGATACGCAGTATTTT. This codes for CASSPGATSGGSTDTQYF.

This chain links TRBV5-6 with TRBJ2-2; a weak D match, TRBD2 (5 bases). The length of the CDR3 is 13 residues. Germline assignment: CDR1 SGHDT and CDR2 YYEEEE. Deletions cut 6 bases from V and 7 bases from J, with 13 bases between. The CDR3 bases are TGTGCCAGCACCCTAAGCGGAGGCGGGGAGCTGTTTTTT. This gives the protein CASTLSGGGELFF.

The chain uses TRBV28 and TRBJ2-2; TRBD1 agrees at 9 bases. The CDR3 is 15 amino acids. CDR1 MDHEN and CDR2 SYDVKM come from the germline V gene. V lost 5 bases and J lost 7; bases outside the gene matches: 8. The CDR3 coding sequence is TGTGCCAGCAGTGGGCCGGGACAGGGAGGCGGGGAGCTGTTTTTT. It codes for CASSGPGQGGGELFF. Full variable domain (remainder filled in from reference TRBV28 and TRBJ2-2): DVKVTQSSRYLVKRTGEKVFLECVQDMDHENMFWYRQDPGLGLRLIYFSYDVKMKEKGDIPEGYSVSREKKERFSLILESASTNQTSMYLCASSGPGQGGGELFFGEGSRLTVL.

The chain has TRBV5-1 and TRBJ2-5; the D gene is possibly TRBD2 (5 bases). In germline, CDR1 is SGHRS, CDR2 YFSETQ. Trimming took 0 bases from V and 4 from J, leaving 13 bases between them. The CDR3 contains 15 residues. As DNA, the CDR3 is TGCGCCAGCAGCTTGGTGGAACCAGGAGGAGAGACCCAGTACTTC. It codes for CASSLVEPGGETQYF.

The chain uses TRBV12-3 or TRBV12-4 and TRBJ2-1; TRBD2 matches at 9 bases. There are 14 residues in the CDR3. V lost 8 bases to trimming and J lost 0 bases; unmatched junction nucleotides: 2. The CDR3 region is CASLAGASYNEQFF. Written as DNA, the CDR3 is TGTGCCAGCTTAGCGGGGGCCTCCTACAATGAGCAGTTCTTC.

The J gene is TRBJ2-7, the V gene TRBV7-2; D is ambiguous. CDR3 length: 14 amino acids. Germline values: CDR1 SGHTA, CDR2 FQGNSA. Trimming shortened V by 1 base and J by 2 bases, and 9 bases separated the two germline ends. The CDR3 nucleotides are TGTGCCAGCAGCTTAGAAGGACGGGCCTACGAGCAGTACTTC. This translates into CASSLEGRAYEQYF.

This chain uses TRBV30 with TRBJ1-5, with D unresolved. Germline V gene sequence: CDR1 GTSNPN, CDR2 SVGIG (reference sequence). Trimming pared 2 bases from V and 1 base from J, leaving 9 bases between. The CDR3 runs to 14 residues. The CDR3 sequence: CAWSRAVSNQPQHF. CDR3 DNA sequence: TGTGCCTGGAGTCGGGCAGTAAGCAATCAGCCCCAGCATTTT.

This clonotype was seen a handful of times. The chain has TRBV29-1 and TRBJ1-4; possible D gene TRBD1, 5 bases. CDR3 size: 15 residues. Germline V CDR1 and CDR2: SQVTM, ANQGSEA. The V end lost 4 bases, the J end lost 0 bases, and 12 bases lay between the germline ends. The CDR3, as DNA: TGCAGCGTTGCGGTCTCAGGGACAACTAATGAAAAACTGTTTTTT. Translation: CSVAVSGTTNEKLFF.

This chain joins TRBV9 and TRBJ1-5, with D unclear. Germline CDR1 and CDR2: SGDLS and YYNGEE. Trimming pared 0 bases from V and 12 bases from J, leaving 13 bases between. This CDR3 region has 13 residues. The CDR3 nucleotides are TGTGCCAGCAGCGTAGGAGACATGGACCGCCAGCATTTT. Translation: CASSVGDMDRQHF. Filled out from reference TRBV9 and TRBJ1-5, the complete variable domain reads DSGVTQTPKHLITATGQRVTLRCSPRSGDLSVYWYQQSLDQGLQFLIQYYNGEERAKGNILERFSAQQFPDLHSELNLSSLELGDSALYFCASSVGDMDRQHFGDGTRLSIL.

The chain recombines TRBV3-1 with TRBJ1-4; D unresolved. CDR3 size: 16 residues. V was trimmed by 2 bases and J by 6 bases, leaving 16 bases between them. Germline-derived CDR1 and CDR2 are LGHDT and YNNKEL (reference sequence). CDR3 coding DNA: TGTGCCAGCAGCCAACATTCTACGGATACTCATGAAAAACTGTTTTTT. Translated: CASSQHSTDTHEKLFF.

The J gene is TRBJ1-1, the V gene TRBV3-1, with 7 bases identical to TRBD1. V dropped 6 bases and J dropped 4; count of bases not matched to a gene: 11. This CDR3 is 15 amino acids long. Germline loops: CDR1 LGHDT, CDR2 YNNKEL (reference sequence). CDR3 residues: CASSRNYRGGTEAFF. The CDR3 bases are TGTGCCAGCAGTCGTAATTACAGGGGCGGCACTGAAGCTTTCTTT.

This chain uses TRBV29-1 with TRBJ1-2; TRBD1 aligns across 8 bases. Germline loops: CDR1 SQVTM, CDR2 ANQGSEA. The CDR3 has 13 amino acids. V shed 1 base and J 4 bases; nucleotides not matched to a gene: 2. CDR3 DNA: TGCAGCGTTGAAGTAGGACAGGGCTATGGCTACACCTTC. Amino acid sequence: CSVEVGQGYGYTF.

This clonotype was recorded only once. The chain links TRBV6-5 to TRBJ2-7; the match to TRBD2 covers 10 bases. This CDR3 comprises 14 residues. Germline V gene sequence: CDR1 MNHEY, CDR2 SVGAGI. Trimming removed 6 bases from V and 2 bases from J; junction bases left unmatched: 4. The CDR3 DNA reads TGTGCCAGCAGGCCCGGGACTAGCGCCTACGAGCAGTACTTC. As protein: CASRPGTSAYEQYF.

The chain joins TRBV20-1 to TRBJ2-7; D gene unclear. The CDR3 totals 12 residues. Trimming left V 4 bases short and J 5 bases short, with 12 bases between. CDR1 and CDR2 from the germline V gene are DFQATT and SNEGSKA (reference sequence). The CDR3 DNA follows: TGCAGTGCTACTCAGTATAGTCACGAGCAGTACTTC. Encoded protein: CSATQYSHEQYF.

In its sample, this clonotype was seen a few times. The gene calls are TRBV6-5 and TRBJ2-1, with D perhaps TRBD1 (7 bases). Germline V CDR1 and CDR2: MNHEY, SVGAGI. V was shortened by 6 bases and J by 3 bases, with 9 bases between the two germline ends. The CDR3 is 13 residues long. This chain's CDR3 is CASRRDSYNEQFF. The DNA of the CDR3 is TGTGCCAGCAGGCGGGACAGCTACAATGAGCAGTTCTTC.

The chain carries TRBV7-8 and TRBJ1-1; no clear D gene. The CDR3 is 14 residues long. V lost 1 base to trimming and J lost 1 base, with 7 bases between them. The germline CDR1 and CDR2 sequences are SGHVS and FQNEAQ. The CDR3: CASSLVAANTEAFF. The CDR3 DNA reads TGTGCCAGCAGCTTAGTAGCTGCGAACACTGAAGCTTTCTTT.